This T cell receptor (beta chain) was identified in a study of cytomegalovirus exposure and HLA in healthy donors. Across the whole study: In an early release, HLA-typed donors contributed some 80 million unique TCR sequences.

The PCR ran on 60 Vbeta and 13 Jbeta primers. Sequenced by immunoSEQ multiplex PCR; TCRdb stores in-frame clones only, minus some. This table has around 150,000 clones, roughly 76% appearing once. Findings and caveats of the study: Some V segments, TRBV6-2 and TRBV6-3 among them, were indistinguishable and were therefore excluded. A prior analysis recorded that most TCR beta V segments were productive about 90% or about 30% of the time.

Germline CDR1 is SGHVS and CDR2 is FQNEAQ. Deletions cut 7 bases from V and 0 bases from J, with 10 bases between. CDR3 length: 15 amino acids. About this clone: Its antigen remains unknown.

The chain combines TRBV7-8 with TRBJ2-6; D is undetermined. Sequenced material: PBMCs. The sequence came from a human donor in good health. CDR3 DNA: TGTGCCAGCACCGCGCCGTTCTCTGGGGCCAACGTCCTGACTTTC. Translation: CASTAPFSGANVLTF.